Each of the 21 T cell receptor beta chains below was sequenced from the same sample in a study of radiotherapy plus CTLA-4 blockade in lung cancer. Method: immunoSEQ multiplex PCR; TCRdb's copy keeps in-frame clones and lacks some. The table shows approximately 77,000 clones, with under 85% occurring only once. This sample comprised peripheral blood, obtained from a patient treated with radiotherapy plus ipilimumab. The receptors come from a human donor with non-small cell lung cancer who had stable disease on radiotherapy plus ipilimumab.

The chain carries TRBV5-4 and TRBJ2-7, with D possibly TRBD2 on 5 matching bases. The CDR3 is made up of 16 amino acids. V was pared by 0 bases and J by 0 bases, with 13 bases between. Per germline, CDR1 SGHNT and CDR2 YYREEE (reference sequence). The CDR3 spells CASSLAGGPSSYEQYF. CDR3 nucleotide sequence: TGTGCCAGCAGCTTGGCTGGCGGGCCCAGCTCCTACGAGCAGTACTTC. The complete variable domain, with remaining parts taken from reference TRBV5-4 and TRBJ2-7, reads ETGVTQSPTHLIKTRGQQVTLRCSSQSGHNTVSWYQQALGQGPQFIFQYYREEENGRGNFPPRFSGLQFPNYSSELNVNALELDDSALYLCASSLAGGPSSYEQYFGPGTRLTVT.

This clone was observed a few times. The rearrangement uses TRBV7-9 and TRBJ1-2; D ambiguous. From germline, CDR1 is SEHNR and CDR2 FQNEAQ (reference sequence). V lost 4 bases and J lost 8, with 11 bases in between. The CDR3 runs 12 residues. The CDR3 spells CASSSGRSGYTF. CDR3 coding DNA: TGTGCCAGCAGCTCCGGACGGTCGGGCTACACCTTC.

The chain combines TRBV28 with TRBJ2-7; 10 bases line up with TRBD1. The CDR3 spans 16 residues. CDR1 MDHEN and CDR2 SYDVKM come from the germline V gene. The V gene end was trimmed by 3 bases and the J gene end by 6 bases; junction bases not matched to a gene: 11. In nucleotides, the CDR3 is TGTGCCAGCAGTTTTGGGGGGACAGGGGATGGACTCGAGCAGTACTTC. Its protein product is CASSFGGTGDGLEQYF.

This rearrangement joins TRBV5-1 to TRBJ1-3; D is uncertain. Trimming removed 0 bases at V and 0 bases at J, with 7 bases between. CDR3 length equals 15 residues. The germline gives CDR1 SGHRS, CDR2 YFSETQ. The CDR3 is CASSLEPSSGNTIYF. In DNA form, the CDR3 reads TGCGCCAGCAGCTTGGAGCCCAGCTCTGGAAACACCATATATTTT.

The genes are TRBV7-3 and TRBJ2-3; the match to TRBD2 covers 14 bases. The junction had 8 bases not matched to a gene; V was cut back by 5 bases and J by 4 bases. The V gene's germline CDR1 is SGHTA and CDR2 FQGTGA. The CDR3 is 17 amino acids. The CDR3 reads CASSLGLAGGKADTQYF. CDR3 sequence (DNA): TGTGCCAGCAGCCTCGGACTAGCGGGGGGAAAGGCAGATACGCAGTATTTT.

This clone has just one count. The rearrangement joins TRBV4-2 to TRBJ2-1, with D maybe TRBD2 (5 bases). The CDR3 is 15 residues long. Trimming took 0 bases from V and 6 from J, leaving 12 bases between them. CDR1 and CDR2 (germline): LGHNA, YNFKEQ. CDR3 sequence reads: CASSQDGRVGNEQFF. The CDR3 coding sequence is TGTGCCAGCAGCCAAGATGGGCGGGTGGGCAATGAGCAGTTCTTC.

This clone was counted between two and nine times. The junction and the germline gene differ at one end; a read error may be behind it. CDR3 DNA: TGTGCTAGCAGCTTAGGAAATGGACAGGGAAGCGGCTACACCTTC. As protein: CASSLGNGQGSGYTF. The chain combines TRBV7-7 with TRBJ1-2; 8 bases are a match to TRBD1. Per the germline V gene, CDR1 is SSHAT and CDR2 is FNYEAQ (reference sequence). The CDR3 length is 15 residues.

This clone came up once. The chain links TRBV7-3 to TRBJ2-6; tentative D call: TRBD1 (6 bases). Germline V gene data show CDR1 as SGHTA and CDR2 as FQGTGA. This CDR3 is built from 15 residues. The ends were cut back, 2 bases at V and 4 bases at J, with 9 bases in the middle. The CDR3 sequence: CASSLQGNGANVLTF. The CDR3, as DNA: TGTGCCAGCAGCTTACAGGGGAACGGGGCCAACGTCCTGACTTTC.

This CDR3 is CAWSQRGRQPQHF. In DNA, the CDR3 is TGTGCCTGGAGTCAAAGGGGGAGGCAGCCCCAGCATTTT. The chain links TRBV30 to TRBJ1-5, with D possibly matching TRBD1 (6 bases). The CDR3 loop spans 13 amino acids. CDR1 is GTSNPN and CDR2 is SVGIG in the germline V gene (reference sequence). V was shortened by 2 bases and J by 7 bases, with 12 bases between the two germline ends.

Only a few counts were recorded for this clone. The genes are TRBV27 and TRBJ1-5; D unresolved. Trimming took 4 bases from V and 4 from J, leaving 5 bases between them. This CDR3 comprises 12 residues. CDR1 MNHEY and CDR2 SMNVEV come from the germline V gene (reference sequence). CDR3 DNA: TGTGCCAGCAGTTACGGGAATCAGCCCCAGCATTTT. Translating gives CASSYGNQPQHF.

The rearrangement links TRBV4-1 to TRBJ2-3; unclear D gene. The CDR3 spans 16 residues. V shed 0 bases and J shed 4 bases, with 14 bases lying between them. Germline-derived CDR1 and CDR2 are MGHRA and YSYEKL. The CDR3 sequence is CASSQEVAVSADTQYF. CDR3 in DNA: TGCGCCAGCAGCCAAGAGGTCGCCGTTTCAGCAGATACGCAGTATTTT.

The chain is built from TRBV9 and TRBJ2-1; 9 bases fit TRBD2. This CDR3 is built from 17 residues. CDR1 SGDLS and CDR2 YYNGEE come from the germline V gene. J was trimmed by 4 bases and V by 2 bases; bases with no gene match: 10. CDR3 sequence: CASSVSGGPTLYNEQFF. The CDR3 bases are TGTGCCAGCAGCGTTAGCGGGGGCCCCACTCTGTACAATGAGCAGTTCTTC.

This clone turned up a few times. The V call is TRBV7-3, the J call TRBJ2-3; tentative D call: TRBD2 (5 bases). Trimming stripped 1 base from V and 5 bases from J, with 7 bases between. Germline lookup yields CDR1 SGHTA and CDR2 FQGTGA. This CDR3 contains 13 residues. In DNA, the CDR3 is TGTGCCAGCAGCTTAATAGCGCTAGATACGCAGTATTTT. Residues: CASSLIALDTQYF.

This chain joins TRBV5-6 and TRBJ2-1; the match to TRBD2 covers 9 bases. The germline V gene has CDR1 SGHDT and CDR2 YYEEEE. Trimming at V came to 4 bases and at J to 4 bases, leaving 9 bases not matched to a gene. CDR3 length equals 16 residues. The CDR3 nucleotides read TGTGCCAGCAGCCTGGGGGTGCTAGCGGGATACAATGAGCAGTTCTTC. Translation: CASSLGVLAGYNEQFF.

V gene TRBV9 combines with J gene TRBJ2-1; TRBD2 matches 14 bases. Germline trimming cut 3 bases from V and 7 bases from J; bases unmatched to any gene: 3. This CDR3 comprises 15 residues. Germline V CDR1 and CDR2: SGDLS, YYNGEE. Here the CDR3 reads CASSGLAGGSNEQFF. The CDR3 nucleotides read TGTGCCAGCAGCGGACTAGCGGGAGGGTCGAATGAGCAGTTCTTC.

V is TRBV27 and J is TRBJ2-1; 10 nucleotides line up with TRBD2. V lost 6 bases and J lost 3; bases outside the gene matches: 8. Germline assignment: CDR1 MNHEY and CDR2 SMNVEV (reference sequence). This CDR3 region has 16 residues. The DNA of the CDR3 is TGTGCCAGCAGACACATACTAGCGGGGAACTACAATGAGCAGTTCTTC. It codes for CASRHILAGNYNEQFF.

The rearrangement joins TRBV7-6 to TRBJ2-7; the D is unclear. From germline, CDR1 is SGHVS and CDR2 FNYEAQ. This CDR3 has 13 residues. The ends were cut back, 1 base at V and 10 bases at J, with 14 bases in the middle. For the CDR3, the DNA is TGTGCCAGCAGCTTAGGCGTCAGGAAAGAACAGTACTTC. Translated: CASSLGVRKEQYF.

The chain couples TRBV7-8 to TRBJ1-5; 7 bases agree with TRBD1. V shed 5 bases, J shed 6 bases, and the junction held 1 base outside the gene matches. The length of the CDR3 is 12 residues. In germline, CDR1 is SGHVS, CDR2 FQNEAQ. CDR3 sequence reads: CASSRDSQPQHF. CDR3 nucleotides: TGTGCCAGCAGCCGGGACAGTCAGCCCCAGCATTTT.

The chain joins TRBV7-7 to TRBJ2-2; D perhaps matches TRBD1 (5 bases). V was shortened by 5 bases and J by 0 bases, with 16 bases between the two germline ends. The germline V gene has CDR1 SSHAT and CDR2 FNYEAQ (reference sequence). This CDR3 region has 17 residues. The CDR3 nucleotides are TGTGCCAGCAGCCGTTTGACAGACCCCACGAACACCGGGGAGCTGTTTTTT. This gives the protein CASSRLTDPTNTGELFF.

The chain combines TRBV5-6 with TRBJ2-6; TRBD1 might be the D (5 bases). CDR3 length equals 15 residues. Trimming removed 5 bases from V and 2 bases from J, with 11 bases in between. In germline, CDR1 is SGHDT, CDR2 YYEEEE. CDR3 nucleotide sequence: TGTGCCAGCAGTCTCCTACAGGCTGGGGCCAACGTCCTGACTTTC. Protein sequence: CASSLLQAGANVLTF.

Judged by abundance, this clone is medium-sized. This chain connects TRBV6-4 to TRBJ2-7, with 9 bases that match TRBD1. Trimming at V came to 0 bases and at J to 5 bases, leaving 8 bases not matched to a gene. The germline V gene has CDR1 MRHNA and CDR2 SNTAGT. The CDR3 covers 16 residues. The CDR3, as DNA: TGTGCCAGCAGTGACTCGCCTGGACAGGGGACCGACGAGCAGTACTTC. It is translated as CASSDSPGQGTDEQYF.